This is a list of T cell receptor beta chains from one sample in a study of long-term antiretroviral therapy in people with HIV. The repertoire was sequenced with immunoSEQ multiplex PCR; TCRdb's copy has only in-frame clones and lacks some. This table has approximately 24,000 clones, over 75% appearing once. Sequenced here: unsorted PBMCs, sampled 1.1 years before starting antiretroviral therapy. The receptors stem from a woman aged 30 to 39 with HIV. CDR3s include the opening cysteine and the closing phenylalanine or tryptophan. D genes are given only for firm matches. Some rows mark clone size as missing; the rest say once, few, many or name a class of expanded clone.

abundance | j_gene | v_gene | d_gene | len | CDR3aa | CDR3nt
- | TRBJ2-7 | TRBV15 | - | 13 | CATSPQLRDEQYF | TGTGCCACCAGCCCTCAACTACGGGACGAGCAGTACTTC
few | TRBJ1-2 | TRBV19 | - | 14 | CASSINNRIYGYTF | TGTGCCAGTAGTATTAATAACAGAATTTATGGCTACACCTTC
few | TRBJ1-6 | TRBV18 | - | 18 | CASSGWDPASSYNSPLHF | TGTGCCAGCTCAGGCTGGGATCCCGCGAGCTCCTATAATTCACCCCTCCACTTT
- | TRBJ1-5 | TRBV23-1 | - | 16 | CASSQETRGGNQPQHF | TGCGCCAGCAGTCAAGAGACAAGGGGAGGCAATCAGCCCCAGCATTTT
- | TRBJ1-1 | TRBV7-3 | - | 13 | CASSQRTDAEAFF | TGTGCCAGCAGCCAACGAACCGACGCTGAAGCTTTCTTT
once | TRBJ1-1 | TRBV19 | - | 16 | CASSIGVGVLNTEAFF | TGTGCCAGTAGTATTGGGGTGGGGGTCCTGAACACTGAAGCTTTCTTT
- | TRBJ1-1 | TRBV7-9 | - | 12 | CASSLSGTEAFF | TGTGCCAGCAGCTTGAGCGGCACTGAAGCTTTCTTT
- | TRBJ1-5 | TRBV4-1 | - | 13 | CASSQDEIQPQHF | TGCGCCAGCAGCCAAGACGAAATCCAGCCCCAGCATTTT
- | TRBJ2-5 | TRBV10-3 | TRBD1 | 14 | CAIMEGTGGQTQYF | TGTGCCATCATGGAAGGTACAGGGGGGCAGACCCAGTACTTC
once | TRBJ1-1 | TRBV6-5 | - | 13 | CASSDQGGVEAFF | TGTGCCAGCAGCGATCAGGGAGGCGTTGAAGCTTTCTTT
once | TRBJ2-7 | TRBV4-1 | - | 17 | CASSQEFNPWNSYEQYF | TGCGCCAGCAGCCAAGAGTTTAATCCTTGGAACTCCTACGAGCAGTACTTC
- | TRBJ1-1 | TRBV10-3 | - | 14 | CAISAAGKNTEAFF | TGTGCCATCAGTGCGGCCGGTAAGAACACTGAAGCTTTCTTT
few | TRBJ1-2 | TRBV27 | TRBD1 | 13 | CASSPTGAGGYTF | TGTGCCAGCAGTCCCACAGGGGCCGGGGGCTACACCTTC
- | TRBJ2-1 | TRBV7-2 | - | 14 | CASSLGTNVNEQFF | TGTGCCAGCAGCTTAGGCACGAACGTGAATGAGCAGTTCTTC
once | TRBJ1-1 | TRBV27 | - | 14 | CASSPGTPKTEAFF | TGTGCCAGCAGTCCCGGGACACCAAAGACTGAAGCTTTCTTT
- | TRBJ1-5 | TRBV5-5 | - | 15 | CASSLDTGYNQPQHF | TGTGCCAGCAGCTTGGACACAGGGTATAATCAGCCCCAGCATTTT
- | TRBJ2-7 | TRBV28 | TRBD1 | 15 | CASSNPGTGFYEQYF | TGTGCCAGCAGCAACCCCGGGACAGGGTTCTACGAGCAGTACTTC
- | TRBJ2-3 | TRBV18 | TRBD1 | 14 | CASSRQGDTDTQYF | TGTGCCAGCTCACGACAGGGGGACACAGATACGCAGTATTTT
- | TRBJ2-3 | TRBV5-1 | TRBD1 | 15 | CASSQGTGGVDTQYF | TGCGCCAGCAGCCAGGGGACAGGGGGCGTAGATACGCAGTATTTT
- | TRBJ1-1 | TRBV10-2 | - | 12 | CASSVGKGEAFF | TGCGCCAGCAGTGTAGGGAAGGGAGAAGCTTTCTTT
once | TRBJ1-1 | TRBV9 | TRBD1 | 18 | CASSVGAGTAHMNTEAFF | TGTGCCAGCAGCGTAGGGGCCGGGACAGCCCACATGAACACTGAAGCTTTCTTT
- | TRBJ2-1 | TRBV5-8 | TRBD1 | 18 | CASSLPPSGTGFYNEQFF | TGTGCCAGCAGCCTCCCCCCCTCCGGGACAGGCTTTTACAATGAGCAGTTCTTC